This T cell receptor (beta chain) was profiled in a study of T-cell reconstitution after alpha-beta-depleted transplantation in children. The study's findings and limits: The main origin of T-cell counts and diversity one year after transplant was newly produced T cells. Several hundred expanded graft clones reportedly supplied alpha-beta T cells about two months after transplant.

Preparing the TCRbeta library involved the use of unique molecular identifiers. MiXCR, applied by TCRdb to the PCR reads, yields one record per CDR3 protein. The data hold about 98,000 distinct CDR3 sequences, with approximately 8% observed a single time. This clonotype was seen at least ten times. What it recognizes is unknown. Trimming took 4 bases from V and 1 from J; bases not matched to a gene: 10. The CDR3 sequence is 17 residues long. Germline loops: CDR1 SGHDT, CDR2 YYEEEE. The V gene is TRBV5-6, the J gene TRBJ2-1, with 8 nucleotides matching TRBD2. Sequencing used PBMCs, obtained before TCRalphabeta/CD19-depleted stem cell transplant. The sequence was collected from a boy between 2 and 15 years old with acute lymphoblastic leukemia, due to receive a stem cell transplant. The CDR3 sequence is CASSAAGTRGSYNEQFF. DNA of the CDR3: TGTGCCAGCAGCGCGGCCGGGACTAGGGGTTCCTACAATGAGCAGTTCTTC.